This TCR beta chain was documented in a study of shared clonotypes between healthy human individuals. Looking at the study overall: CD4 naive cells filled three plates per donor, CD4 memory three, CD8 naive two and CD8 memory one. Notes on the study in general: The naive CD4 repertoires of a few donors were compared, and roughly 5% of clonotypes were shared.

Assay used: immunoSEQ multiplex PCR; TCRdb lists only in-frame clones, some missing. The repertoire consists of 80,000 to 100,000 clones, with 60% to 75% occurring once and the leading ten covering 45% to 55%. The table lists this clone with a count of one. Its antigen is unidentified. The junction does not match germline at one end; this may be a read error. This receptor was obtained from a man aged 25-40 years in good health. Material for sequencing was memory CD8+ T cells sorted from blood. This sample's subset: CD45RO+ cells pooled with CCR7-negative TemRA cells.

In DNA, the CDR3 is TGCGTCAGCAGCTTGGACTTCGAGCTCCGGGGAGAGACCCAGTACTTC. This translates into CVSSLDFELRGETQYF. The V and J genes are TRBV5-1 and TRBJ2-5, with D perhaps TRBD2 (5 bases). Germline V gene sequence: CDR1 SGHRS, CDR2 YFSETQ. This CDR3 comprises 16 residues.